This TCR beta chain was found in a study of cytomegalovirus exposure and HLA in healthy donors. Study conclusions and caveats: Later analysis reportedly placed an Asian-associated ancestry cluster below the roughly 680-donor mean in N-insertions. TCR beta V- and J-gene trimming was later associated with a missense DCLRE1C variant. An analysis was carried out at a later point. It showed that HLA-associated TCR beta chains were more clonally expanded than equally common non-associated chains. Earlier analysis looked at TCR beta V segments, and most were productive about 90% or about 30% of the time.

Both 60 Vbeta primers and 13 Jbeta primers went into the PCR. Some clones are missing from TCRdb's copy, which holds only in-frame ones; the method was immunoSEQ multiplex PCR. Of some 150,000 clones listed, about 74% are singletons. This clone is deemed medium-sized. Its specificity is unknown. This receptor was obtained from a woman aged 45 to 65 in good health and CMV-seronegative. Sequenced material: PBMCs.

CDR3 region: CASRRLEDYEQYF. As DNA, the CDR3 is TGTGCCAGCAGGAGACTGGAGGACTACGAGCAGTACTTC. The V and J genes are TRBV2 and TRBJ2-7; possibly TRBD2 for D (5 bases). This CDR3 region has 13 residues. Germline values: CDR1 SNHLY, CDR2 FYNNEI. Trimming took 6 bases from V and 3 from J, leaving 12 bases between them.